The sequence of this T cell receptor (beta chain) was determined in a study of blood T cell repertoires in COVID-19. Germline CDR1 is MDHEN and CDR2 is SYDVKM. V shed 6 bases and J 3 bases; nucleotides not matched to a gene: 15. There are 17 residues in the CDR3. Using immunoSEQ multiplex PCR, the repertoire was profiled, and TCRdb retains in-frame clones only, with some absent. This table has fewer than 500,000 clones, nearly 90% appearing once. The sequencing sample was made of PBMCs or T cells enriched from blood (not recorded which). The V gene is TRBV28, the J gene TRBJ2-3; 7 bases line up with TRBD2. The sequence derives from a woman aged 18-30 years with acute COVID-19. The CDR3 here is CASSTGRREWGTDTQYF. The CDR3 DNA follows: TGTGCCAGCAGCACCGGGCGGCGGGAGTGGGGGACAGATACGCAGTATTTT. Full variable domain (missing parts from reference TRBV28 and TRBJ2-3): DVKVTQSSRYLVKRTGEKVFLECVQDMDHENMFWYRQDPGLGLRLIYFSYDVKMKEKGDIPEGYSVSREKKERFSLILESASTNQTSMYLCASSTGRREWGTDTQYFGPGTRLTVL.